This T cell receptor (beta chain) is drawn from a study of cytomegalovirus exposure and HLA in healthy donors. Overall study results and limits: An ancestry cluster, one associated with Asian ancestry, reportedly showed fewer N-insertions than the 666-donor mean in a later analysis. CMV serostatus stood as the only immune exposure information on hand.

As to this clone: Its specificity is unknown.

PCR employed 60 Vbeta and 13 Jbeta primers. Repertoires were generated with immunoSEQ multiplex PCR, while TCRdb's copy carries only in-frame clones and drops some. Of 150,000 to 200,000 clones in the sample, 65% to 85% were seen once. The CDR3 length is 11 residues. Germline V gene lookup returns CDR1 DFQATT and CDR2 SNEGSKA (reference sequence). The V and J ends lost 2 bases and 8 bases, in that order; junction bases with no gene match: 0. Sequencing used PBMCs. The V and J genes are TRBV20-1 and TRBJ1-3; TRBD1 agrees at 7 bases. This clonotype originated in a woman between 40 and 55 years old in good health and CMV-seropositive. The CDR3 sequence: CSARTGDTIYF. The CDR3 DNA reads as TGCAGTGCTAGAACAGGGGACACCATATATTTT.